Below are 19 T cell receptor beta chains sequenced from a single sample in a study of cytomegalovirus exposure and HLA in healthy donors. The PCR made use of 60 Vbeta and 13 Jbeta primers. Here immunoSEQ multiplex PCR was the method, and the copy in TCRdb shows in-frame clones only, minus some. The data show fewer than 200,000 clones, with 80% seen just once and 0.65% to 0.75% held by the top ten. The sequenced sample was PBMCs. The receptors were sampled from a boy between 10 and 17 years old in good health and CMV-seronegative.

The chain joins TRBV7-9 to TRBJ1-1, with TRBD1 identical over 7 bases. Germline CDR1 reads SEHNR; CDR2 reads FQNEAQ (reference sequence). There are 15 residues in the CDR3. The V gene end was trimmed by 0 bases and the J gene end by 2 bases; junction bases not matched to a gene: 3. The CDR3 DNA is TGTGCCAGCAGCTTAGCGGGACAGAGAAACACTGAAGCTTTCTTT. It codes for CASSLAGQRNTEAFF.

The rearrangement links TRBV10-3 to TRBJ2-5, with 7 bases matching TRBD1. The V and J ends lost 4 bases and 1 base, in that order; junction bases with no gene match: 3. The CDR3 spans 14 residues. CDR1 ENHRY and CDR2 SYGVKD come from the germline V gene. CDR3 in amino acids: CAISAGTAQETQYF. The CDR3 nucleotides are TGTGCCATCAGTGCCGGGACAGCCCAAGAGACCCAGTACTTC.

The chain recombines TRBV5-1 with TRBJ1-1; 7 bases match TRBD1. The CDR3 runs 14 residues. Germline V lookup: CDR1 SGHRS, CDR2 YFSETQ. With 4 bases clipped from V and 4 bases from J, the junction kept 7 bases outside the gene matches. In DNA form, the CDR3 reads TGCGCCAGCAGCGGAGACAGGGCTGGCACTGAAGCTTTCTTT. This sequence encodes CASSGDRAGTEAFF.

As DNA, the CDR3 is TGTGCCAGCAGCCCCAGGGACGGGAGCTCCTACGAGCAGTACTTC. Amino acids: CASSPRDGSSYEQYF. The rearrangement uses TRBV13 and TRBJ2-7, with D possibly being TRBD2 (6 bases). CDR3 length equals 15 residues. Germline loops: CDR1 PRHDT, CDR2 FYEKMQ (reference sequence). Trimming shortened V by 5 bases and J by 0 bases, and 14 bases separated the two germline ends.

The sample holds one count of this clone. The chain links TRBV30 to TRBJ2-7, with a possible D match to TRBD2 (5 bases). Trimming removed 2 bases at V and 1 base at J, with 12 bases between. CDR3 length: 14 residues. Germline V gene lookup returns CDR1 GTSNPN and CDR2 SVGIG (reference sequence). The DNA of the CDR3 is TGTGCCTGGAGTACCGGACTGGGATCCTACGAGCAGTACTTC. Translation: CAWSTGLGSYEQYF.

The sample holds one count of this clone. The V call is TRBV5-1, the J call TRBJ2-1; possibly TRBD2 for D (6 bases). In germline, CDR1 is SGHRS, CDR2 YFSETQ. Trimming pared 4 bases from V and 8 bases from J, leaving 13 bases between. This CDR3 spans 13 amino acids. The CDR3 coding sequence is TGCGCCAGCAGCCCAGGGACTCCGGATGAGCAGTTCTTC. Translated, it gives CASSPGTPDEQFF.

The chain employs TRBV30 and TRBJ2-4, with D maybe TRBD1 (5 bases). V was shortened by 4 bases and J by 1 base, with 8 bases between the two germline ends. Germline-derived CDR1 and CDR2 are GTSNPN and SVGIG (reference sequence). The CDR3 has 13 residues. DNA for the CDR3: TGTGCCTGGACAGGGATTGCCAAAAACATTCAGTACTTC. This gives the protein CAWTGIAKNIQYF. Drawing the rest from reference TRBV30 and TRBJ2-4, the complete variable domain is SQTIHQWPATLVQPVGSPLSLECTVEGTSNPNLYWYRQAAGRGLQLLFYSVGIGQISSEVPQNLSASRPQDRQFILSSKKLLLSDSGFYLCAWTGIAKNIQYFGAGTRLSVL.

The chain employs TRBV20-1 and TRBJ1-2, with D maybe TRBD1 (6 bases). This CDR3 is built from 11 residues. The germline CDR1 and CDR2 sequences are DFQATT and SNEGSKA (reference sequence). Trimming took 6 bases from V and 12 from J, leaving 17 bases between them. CDR3 sequence: CSASRQAYNTF. The CDR3 DNA is TGCAGTGCCAGCAGACAGGCCTATAACACCTTC.

This chain connects TRBV6-6 to TRBJ1-1; D is ambiguous. CDR1 and CDR2 (germline): MNHNY, SVGAGI (reference sequence). Trimming cost V 6 bases and J 4 bases, with 9 bases left between them. The CDR3 is 12 residues long. The CDR3 region has the DNA TGTGCCAGCAGCCTCCTAGGCACTGAAGCTTTCTTT. Protein product: CASSLLGTEAFF.

The V call is TRBV5-1, the J call TRBJ1-2; D possibly corresponds to TRBD1 (5 bases). Trimming cost V 2 bases and J 6 bases, with 8 bases left between them. The germline V gene has CDR1 SGHRS and CDR2 YFSETQ. This CDR3 has 12 residues. In DNA, the CDR3 is TGCGCCAGCAGCTTATTAGGGGATGGCTACACCTTC. This translates into CASSLLGDGYTF.

The chain joins TRBV19 to TRBJ1-1; 10 positions agree with TRBD1. Germline V gene sequence: CDR1 LNHDA, CDR2 SQIVND (reference sequence). V lost 7 bases to trimming and J lost 2 bases; unmatched junction nucleotides: 4. The length of the CDR3 is 14 residues. The CDR3 coding sequence is TGTGCCAGTACCGTGACAGGGGGCAACACTGAAGCTTTCTTT. Translation gives CASTVTGGNTEAFF. The full variable domain, its missing parts supplied by reference TRBV19 and TRBJ1-1, is DGGITQSPKYLFRKEGQNVTLSCEQNLNHDAMYWYRQDPGQGLRLIYYSQIVNDFQKGDIAEGYSVSREKKESFPLTVTSAQKNPTAFYLCASTVTGGNTEAFFGQGTRLTVV.

The chain uses TRBV2 and TRBJ1-3, with 7 bases aligning to TRBD1. CDR1 and CDR2 from the germline V gene are SNHLY and FYNNEI. This CDR3 contains 15 residues. The trim removed 4 bases at V and 6 bases at J, leaving 9 bases unmatched. CDR3 loop: CASSVDRAGANTIYF. The CDR3 DNA reads TGTGCCAGCAGTGTCGACAGGGCTGGAGCAAACACCATATATTTT.

In regard to this clone: One junction end disagrees with the germline gene, perhaps due to a read error. CDR3 DNA sequence: TGTGCTAGCAGCTACACAGGGGATGAAGGCTATGGCTACACCTTC. It yields the protein CASSYTGDEGYGYTF. The chain couples TRBV7-7 to TRBJ1-2, with 7 bases identical to TRBD1. There are 15 residues in the CDR3. The germline V gene encodes CDR1 SSHAT and CDR2 FNYEAQ (reference sequence).

The rearrangement uses TRBV18 and TRBJ1-5, with D possibly being TRBD1 (6 bases). The CDR3 length is 18 residues. CDR1 is KGHSH, CDR2 LQKENI, per germline. With 2 bases removed from V and 4 bases from J, the gap between germline ends came to 21 bases. For the CDR3, the DNA is TGTGCCAGCTCACCAGAGGGAGGGGGGGCTCCCTTAAATCAGCCCCAGCATTTT. Translating gives CASSPEGGGAPLNQPQHF.

The CDR3 is CASSLNRGTEAFF. The DNA for the CDR3 is TGTGCCAGCAGCTTAAACCGGGGCACTGAAGCTTTCTTT. The chain carries TRBV11-2 and TRBJ1-1; D gene ambiguous. Germline CDR1 is SGHAT and CDR2 is FQNNGV. The V end was cut by 2 bases, the J end by 4 bases, with 8 bases between. CDR3 length equals 13 residues.

V gene TRBV27 combines with J gene TRBJ2-4; weak D call: TRBD1 (6 bases). The V end was cut by 0 bases, the J end by 6 bases, with 12 bases between. This CDR3 spans 15 amino acids. Germline-derived CDR1 and CDR2 are MNHEY and SMNVEV (reference sequence). The CDR3 DNA reads TGTGCCAGCAGTTTATCGGCCAGGGGTACAAACATTCAGTACTTC. Translated, it gives CASSLSARGTNIQYF.

As regards this clone: The junction shows a germline mismatch at one end, possibly a read error. The chain has TRBV4-2 and TRBJ2-5; TRBD1 matches 7 bases. The J call may be in error: the DNA end matches TRBJ2-7 better. Germline V lookup: CDR1 LGHNA, CDR2 YNFKEQ. The CDR3 totals 16 residues. CDR3 bases: TGTGCCAGCGGCCAAGGGGGCACCCTTCCCCTCTACGAGCAGTACTTC. As protein: CASGQGGTLPLYEQYF.

The chain carries TRBV19 and TRBJ1-2; TRBD1 matches at 11 bases. Germline CDR1 and CDR2: LNHDA and SQIVND (reference sequence). This CDR3 has 14 amino acids. V was pared by 4 bases and J by 7 bases, with 5 bases of the junction left unmatched. The CDR3 DNA reads as TGTGCCAGTAGTAGGGGGACAGGGGGGTTTGGCTACACCTTC. Protein: CASSRGTGGFGYTF.

The V and J genes are TRBV6-6 and TRBJ2-7; possibly TRBD1 for D (6 bases). V lost 6 bases to trimming and J lost 0 bases, with 18 bases between them. The CDR3 is 16 amino acids. The germline CDR1 and CDR2 sequences are MNHNY and SVGAGI (reference sequence). Here the CDR3 DNA reads TGTGCCAGCAGCCGATCAGGACAGACAGACTCCTACGAGCAGTACTTC. Protein sequence: CASSRSGQTDSYEQYF.